This T cell receptor beta chain was sequenced for a study of radiation and T cells in renal cell carcinoma. The table came from immunoSEQ multiplex PCR; TCRdb's copy has only in-frame clones and leaves some out. This sample has 150,000 to 200,000 clones, with 88% found just once. CDR3 length: 18 residues. Indicated time point: blood 4 weeks post-SBRT, at nephrectomy. As to treatment: 15 Gy SBRT to primary tumor, nephrectomy 4 weeks later. Clear cell pathology was present in this patient's renal cell carcinoma. This receptor was taken from a woman in her 50s with renal cell carcinoma. V usage is TRBV21-1 and J usage is TRBJ2-2; the table gives TRBD2 as D, unverified against the DNA. TRBV21-1 is recorded as a pseudogene. The sample was blood, taken from a patient whose treatment included radiotherapy and nephrectomy. CDR3 sequence: CASSKDGTSGANTGELFF. DNA for the CDR3: TGTGCCAGCAGCAAAGATGGGACTAGCGGGGCAAACACCGGGGAGCTGTTTTTT.